This section outlines one T cell receptor beta chain sequence together with its context. Its antigen is unidentified. V was pared by 4 bases and J by 0 bases, with 13 bases between. The CDR3 extends over 16 amino acids. The germline V gene encodes CDR1 SGHTA and CDR2 FQGNSA. This entry is derived from a study of cytomegalovirus exposure and HLA in healthy donors. Study-wide results and limits: More than 150 TCR beta chains were listed as cytomegalovirus-associated.

The PCR ran on 60 Vbeta and 13 Jbeta primers. This table comes from immunoSEQ multiplex PCR, and its TCRdb copy is limited to in-frame clones, with some not included. The sample has 95,000 to 150,000 clones; over 60% are singletons. The specimen sequenced was PBMCs. This clonotype was sampled from a man aged 25 to 40 in good health and CMV-seronegative. The chain links TRBV7-2 to TRBJ2-1; tentative D call: TRBD2 (6 bases). DNA of the CDR3: TGTGCCAGCAGCTCGAGGTCGGGGGACTCCTACAATGAGCAGTTCTTC. This gives the protein CASSSRSGDSYNEQFF.